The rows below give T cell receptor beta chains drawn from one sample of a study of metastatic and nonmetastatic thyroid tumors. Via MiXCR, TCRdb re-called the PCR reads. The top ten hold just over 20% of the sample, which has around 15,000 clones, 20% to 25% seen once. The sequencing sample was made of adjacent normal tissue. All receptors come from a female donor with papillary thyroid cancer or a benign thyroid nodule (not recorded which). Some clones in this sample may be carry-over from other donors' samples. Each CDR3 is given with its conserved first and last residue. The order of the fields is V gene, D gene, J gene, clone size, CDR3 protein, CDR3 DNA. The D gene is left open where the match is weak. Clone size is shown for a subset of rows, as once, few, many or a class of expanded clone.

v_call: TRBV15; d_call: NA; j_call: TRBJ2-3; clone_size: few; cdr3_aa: CATGAGAADTQYF; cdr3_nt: TGTGCCACCGGTGCGGGGGCGGCAGATACGCAGTATTTT
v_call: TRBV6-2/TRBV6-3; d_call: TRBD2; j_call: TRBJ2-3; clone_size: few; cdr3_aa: CASSSSGGAGTDTQYF; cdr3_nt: TGTGCCAGCAGTTCGAGCGGGGGGGCTGGTACAGATACGCAGTATTTT
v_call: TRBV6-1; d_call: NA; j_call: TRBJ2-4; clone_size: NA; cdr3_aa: CASSEAGHRKNIQYF; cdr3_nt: TGTGCCAGCAGCGAAGCTGGGCATCGAAAAAACATTCAGTACTTC
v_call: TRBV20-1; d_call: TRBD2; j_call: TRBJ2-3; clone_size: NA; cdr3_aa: CSARGRSGTSGRTDTQYF; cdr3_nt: TGCAGTGCTCGCGGACGATCCGGGACTAGCGGGAGGACAGATACGCAGTATTTT
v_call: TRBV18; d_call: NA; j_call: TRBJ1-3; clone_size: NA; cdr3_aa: CASSQDSSGNTIYF; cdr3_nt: TGTGCCAGCTCTCAGGACAGCTCTGGAAACACCATATATTTT
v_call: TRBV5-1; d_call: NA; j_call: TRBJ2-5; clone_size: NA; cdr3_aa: CASSGTEQETQYF; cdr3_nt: TGCGCCAGCAGCGGGACGGAACAAGAGACCCAGTACTTC
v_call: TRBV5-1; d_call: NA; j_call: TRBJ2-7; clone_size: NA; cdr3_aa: CASSLGDVSSYEQYF; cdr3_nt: TGCGCCAGCAGCTTGGGGGACGTCAGCTCCTACGAGCAGTACTTC
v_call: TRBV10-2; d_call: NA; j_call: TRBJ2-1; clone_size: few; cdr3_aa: CASSEPDGLAFYNEQFF; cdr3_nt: TGCGCCAGCAGTGAGCCAGATGGGCTAGCGTTCTACAATGAGCAGTTCTTC
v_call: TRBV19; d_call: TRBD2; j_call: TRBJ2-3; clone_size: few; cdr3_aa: CASSVEALAGTQYF; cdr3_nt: TGTGCCAGTAGTGTGGAGGCTCTAGCGGGAACGCAGTATTTT
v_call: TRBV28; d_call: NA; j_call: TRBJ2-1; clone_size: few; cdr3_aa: CASSLGLNNEQFF; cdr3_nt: TGTGCCAGCAGTTTGGGACTTAACAATGAGCAGTTCTTC
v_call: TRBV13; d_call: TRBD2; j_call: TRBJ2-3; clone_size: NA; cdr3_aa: CASSSGLAPTDTQYF; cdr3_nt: TGTGCCAGCAGCTCGGGACTAGCGCCCACAGATACGCAGTATTTT
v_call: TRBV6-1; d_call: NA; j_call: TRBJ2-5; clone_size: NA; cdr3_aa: CASSSWGKEETQYF; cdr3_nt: TGTGCCAGCAGTAGCTGGGGGAAGGAAGAGACCCAGTACTTC
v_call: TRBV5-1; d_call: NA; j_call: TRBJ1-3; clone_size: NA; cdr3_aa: CASSFCSGISSGNTIYF; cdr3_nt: TGCGCCAGCAGCTTCTGCAGTGGGATCTCCTCTGGAAACACCATATATTTT
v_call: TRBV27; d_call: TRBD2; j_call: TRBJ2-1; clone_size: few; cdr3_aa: CASSLSLAGIGEQFF; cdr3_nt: TGTGCCAGCAGTTTAAGTCTAGCGGGAATCGGTGAGCAGTTCTTC
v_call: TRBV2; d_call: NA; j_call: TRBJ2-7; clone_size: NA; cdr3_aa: CASRYTIYEQYF; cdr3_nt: TGTGCCAGCAGATACACCATCTACGAGCAGTACTTC
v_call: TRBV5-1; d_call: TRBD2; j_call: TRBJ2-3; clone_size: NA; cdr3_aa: CASTFRTSGGTDTQYF; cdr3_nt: TGCGCCAGCACCTTTCGGACTAGCGGGGGTACAGATACGCAGTATTTT
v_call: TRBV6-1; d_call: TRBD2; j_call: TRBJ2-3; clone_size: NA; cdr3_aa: CASSEGRGGWSTDTQYF; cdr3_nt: TGTGCCAGCAGTGAAGGCCGGGGGGGATGGAGCACAGATACGCAGTATTTT
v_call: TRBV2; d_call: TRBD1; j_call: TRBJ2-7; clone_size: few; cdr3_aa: CASSEGDRVYEQYF; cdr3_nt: TGTGCCAGCAGTGAAGGGGACAGGGTCTACGAGCAGTACTTC
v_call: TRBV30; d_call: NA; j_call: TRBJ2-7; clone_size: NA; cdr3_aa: CAWTLTGASGAF; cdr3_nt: TGTGCCTGGACCTTAACAGGGGCCTCGGGAGCCTTC
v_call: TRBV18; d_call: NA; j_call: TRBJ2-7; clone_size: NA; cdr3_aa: CASSPPVQTYEQYF; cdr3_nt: TGTGCCAGCTCACCTCCGGTACAGACCTACGAGCAGTACTTC
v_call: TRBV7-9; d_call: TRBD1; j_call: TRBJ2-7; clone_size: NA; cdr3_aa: CASSNWDRAYEQYF; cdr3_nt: TGTGCCAGCAGCAACTGGGACAGGGCCTACGAGCAGTACTTC
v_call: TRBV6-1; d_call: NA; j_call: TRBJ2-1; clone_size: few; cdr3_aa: CASKGSNEQFF; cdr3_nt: TGTGCCAGCAAGGGGAGCAATGAGCAGTTCTTC
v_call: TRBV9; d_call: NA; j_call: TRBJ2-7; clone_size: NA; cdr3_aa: CASSVDDRPTYEQYF; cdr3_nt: TGTGCCAGCAGCGTAGATGACAGGCCAACCTACGAGCAGTACTTC
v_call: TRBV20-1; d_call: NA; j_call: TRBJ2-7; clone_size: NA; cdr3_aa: CSARAGFSDEQYF; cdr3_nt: TGCAGTGCTAGAGCGGGTTTTTCAGACGAGCAGTACTTC
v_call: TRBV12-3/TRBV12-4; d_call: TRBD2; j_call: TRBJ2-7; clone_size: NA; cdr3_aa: CASTEGGSGRHPGEQYF; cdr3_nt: TGTGCCAGCACCGAGGGAGGGTCGGGACGGCACCCTGGGGAGCAGTACTTC
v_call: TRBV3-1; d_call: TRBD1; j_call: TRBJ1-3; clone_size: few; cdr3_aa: CASRGDSSGNTIYF; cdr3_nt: TGTGCCAGCAGGGGGGACAGCTCTGGAAACACCATATATTTT
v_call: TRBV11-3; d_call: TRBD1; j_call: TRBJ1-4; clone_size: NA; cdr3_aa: CASSLGQGTNEKLFF; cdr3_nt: TGCGCCAGCAGCTTAGGACAGGGTACTAATGAAAAACTGTTTTTT
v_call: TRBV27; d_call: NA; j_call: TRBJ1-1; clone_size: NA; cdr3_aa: CASSLSRMNTEAFF; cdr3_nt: TGTGCCAGCAGTTTATCGCGGATGAACACTGAAGCTTTCTTT
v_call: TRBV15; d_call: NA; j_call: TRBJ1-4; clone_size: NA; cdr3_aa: CATSRKRGDVGEKLFF; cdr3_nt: TGTGCCACCAGCAGGAAGAGGGGGGACGTCGGTGAAAAACTGTTTTTT
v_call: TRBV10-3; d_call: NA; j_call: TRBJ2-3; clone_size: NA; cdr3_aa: CAISEVGGRTDTQYF; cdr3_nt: TGTGCCATCAGTGAGGTCGGCGGGCGCACAGATACGCAGTATTTT
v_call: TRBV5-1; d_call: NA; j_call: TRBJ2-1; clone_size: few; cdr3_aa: CASTPLLGANNEQFF; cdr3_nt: TGCGCCAGCACCCCCCTACTAGGGGCAAACAATGAGCAGTTCTTC
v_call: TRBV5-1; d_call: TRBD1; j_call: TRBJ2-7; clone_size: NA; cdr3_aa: CASSPGQGASEQYF; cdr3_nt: TGCGCCAGCAGCCCCGGACAGGGGGCGAGCGAGCAGTACTTC
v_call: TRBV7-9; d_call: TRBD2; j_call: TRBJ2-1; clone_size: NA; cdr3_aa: CASSLALAATNEQFF; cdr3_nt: TGTGCCAGCAGCTTAGCCCTAGCGGCAACTAATGAGCAGTTCTTC
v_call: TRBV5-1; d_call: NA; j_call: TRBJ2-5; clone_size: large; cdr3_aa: CASSLGQRGTQYF; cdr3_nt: TGCGCCAGCAGCTTGGGGCAGCGCGGGACCCAGTACTTC
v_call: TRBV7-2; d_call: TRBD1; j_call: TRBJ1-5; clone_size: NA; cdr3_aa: CASSRRQGAGQPQHF; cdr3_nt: TGTGCCAGCAGTCGTAGACAGGGGGCAGGTCAGCCCCAGCATTTT
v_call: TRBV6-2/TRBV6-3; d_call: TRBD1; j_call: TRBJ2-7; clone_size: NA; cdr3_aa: CASSATGLGQYEQYF; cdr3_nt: TGTGCCAGCAGTGCGACAGGGCTGGGGCAATACGAGCAGTACTTC
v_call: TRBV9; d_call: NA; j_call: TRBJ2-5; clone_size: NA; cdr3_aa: CASSGGLLGGTQYF; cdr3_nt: TGTGCCAGCAGCGGAGGACTATTGGGGGGAACCCAGTACTTC
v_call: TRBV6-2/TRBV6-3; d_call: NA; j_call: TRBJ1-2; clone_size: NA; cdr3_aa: CASSFTQDGVYGYTF; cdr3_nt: TGTGCCAGCAGTTTCACTCAGGACGGAGTCTATGGCTACACCTTC
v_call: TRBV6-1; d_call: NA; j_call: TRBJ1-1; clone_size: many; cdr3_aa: CASSPPPRTNTEAFF; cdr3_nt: TGTGCCAGCTCACCCCCTCCCCGCACGAACACTGAAGCTTTCTTT
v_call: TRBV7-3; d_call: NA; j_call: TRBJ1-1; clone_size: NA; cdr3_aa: CASSRRTNTEAFF; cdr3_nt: TGTGCCAGCAGCCGCAGGACGAACACTGAAGCTTTCTTT
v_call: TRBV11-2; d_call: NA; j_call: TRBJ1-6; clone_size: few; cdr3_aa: CASSSDSRNSPLHF; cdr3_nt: TGTGCCAGCAGTTCGGACTCCCGTAATTCACCCCTCCACTTT
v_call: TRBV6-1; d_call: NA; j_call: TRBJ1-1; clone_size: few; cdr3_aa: CASRNPGVEAFF; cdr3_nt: TGTGCCAGCCGCAACCCCGGGGTTGAAGCTTTCTTT
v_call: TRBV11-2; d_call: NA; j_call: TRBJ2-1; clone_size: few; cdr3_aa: CASSWDTYNEQFF; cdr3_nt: TGTGCCAGCAGCTGGGACACCTACAATGAGCAGTTCTTC
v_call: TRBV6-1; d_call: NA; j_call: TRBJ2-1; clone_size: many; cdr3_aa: CASSEEWDSYNEQFF; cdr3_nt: TGTGCCAGCAGTGAAGAGTGGGACTCCTACAATGAGCAGTTCTTC
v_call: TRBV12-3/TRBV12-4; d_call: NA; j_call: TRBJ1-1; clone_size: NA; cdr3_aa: CASTRGGLDGAFF; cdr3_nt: TGTGCCAGCACTCGAGGGGGGTTGGATGGGGCTTTCTTT
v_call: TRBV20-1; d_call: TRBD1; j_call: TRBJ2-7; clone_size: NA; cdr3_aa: CSARDPTGESEQYF; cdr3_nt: TGCAGTGCTAGAGATCCGACAGGGGAATCCGAGCAGTACTTC
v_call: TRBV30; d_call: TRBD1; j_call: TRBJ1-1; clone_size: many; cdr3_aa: CAWRRTGRNTEAFF; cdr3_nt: TGTGCCTGGAGGAGGACAGGGAGGAACACTGAAGCTTTCTTT
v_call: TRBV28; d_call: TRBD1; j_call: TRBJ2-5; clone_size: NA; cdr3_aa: CASSPTGEVETQYF; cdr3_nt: TGTGCCAGCAGTCCAACAGGGGAAGTGGAGACCCAGTACTTC
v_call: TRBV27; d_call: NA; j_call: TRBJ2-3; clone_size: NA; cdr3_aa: CASSSGLTRSTDTQYF; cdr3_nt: TGTGCCAGCAGTTCTGGACTGACCCGTAGCACAGATACGCAGTATTTT
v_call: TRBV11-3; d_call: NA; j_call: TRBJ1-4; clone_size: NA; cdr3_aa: CASSLGGGPRNEKLFF; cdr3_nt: TGTGCCAGCAGCTTAGGGGGCGGGCCAAGGAATGAGAAACTGTTTTTT
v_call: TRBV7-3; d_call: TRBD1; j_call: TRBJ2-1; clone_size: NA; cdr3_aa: CASILNRGRDNEQFF; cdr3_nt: TGTGCCAGCATCTTAAATAGGGGGCGCGACAATGAGCAGTTCTTC